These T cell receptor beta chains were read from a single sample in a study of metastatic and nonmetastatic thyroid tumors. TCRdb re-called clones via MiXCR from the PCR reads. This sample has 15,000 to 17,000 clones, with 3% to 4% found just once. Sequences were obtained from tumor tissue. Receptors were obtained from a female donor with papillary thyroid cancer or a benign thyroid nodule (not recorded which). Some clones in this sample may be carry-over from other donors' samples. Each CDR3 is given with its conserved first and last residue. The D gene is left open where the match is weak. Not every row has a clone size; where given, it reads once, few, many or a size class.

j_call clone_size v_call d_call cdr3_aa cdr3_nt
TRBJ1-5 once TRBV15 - CATSRDLVGPQHF TGTGCCACCAGCAGAGATCTGGTTGGGCCCCAGCATTTT
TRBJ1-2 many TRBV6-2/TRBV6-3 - CASRDGQRYGYTF TGTGCCAGCAGGGATGGACAGCGCTATGGCTACACCTTC
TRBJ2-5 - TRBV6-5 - CASSYGLGPGETQYF TGTGCCAGCAGTTATGGCCTCGGGCCGGGGGAGACCCAGTACTTC
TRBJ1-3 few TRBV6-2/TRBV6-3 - CASCQPSSGNTIYF TGTGCCAGCTGCCAACCCAGCTCTGGAAACACCATATATTTT
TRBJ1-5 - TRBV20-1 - CSARHMVPNQPQHF TGCAGTGCTAGACACATGGTCCCCAATCAGCCCCAGCATTTT
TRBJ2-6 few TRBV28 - CASSPGSPGANVLTF TGTGCCAGCAGTCCGGGGAGTCCTGGGGCCAACGTCCTGACTTTC
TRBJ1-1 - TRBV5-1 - CASSLKQGLADTEAFF TGCGCCAGCAGCTTGAAACAGGGACTGGCGGACACTGAAGCTTTCTTT
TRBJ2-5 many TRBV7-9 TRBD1 CASSLGIRDSQETQYF TGTGCCAGCAGCTTAGGTATTCGGGACAGCCAAGAGACCCAGTACTTC
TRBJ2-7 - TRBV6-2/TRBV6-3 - CASSGPDSSYEQYF TGTGCCAGCAGTGGACCGGACAGCTCCTACGAGCAGTACTTC
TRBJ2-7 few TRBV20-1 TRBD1 CSAIKDRAYSYEQYF TGCAGTGCTATAAAGGACAGGGCCTATTCCTACGAGCAGTACTTC
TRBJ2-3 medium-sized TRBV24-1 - CATSAPSTDTQYF TGTGCCACCTCGGCCCCTAGCACAGATACGCAGTATTTT